The text below deals with one TCR beta chain. Patients from Seattle were sampled longitudinally, starting during active infection. Authors' methods: Nucleated cell number was recorded as an estimate derived from reference gene primer amplification. Using immunoSEQ multiplex PCR, the repertoire was profiled, and TCRdb retains in-frame clones only, with some absent. V and J calls and clone size are as listed in that table; D and trimming were resolved from the DNA. The sample holds 150,000 to 200,000 clones, about 86% seen once. The CDR3 loop spans 14 amino acids. The germline V gene encodes CDR1 KGHDR and CDR2 SFDVKD. Trimming removed 4 bases from V and 2 bases from J, with 11 bases in between. This sample was taken from a study of blood T cell repertoires in COVID-19. Study summary: Samples taken during acute and convalescent COVID-19 were collected in the United States, Italy and Spain. From T cells, B-cell-depleted T cells, or PBMCs came the material, which was cDNA or gDNA.

The clonotype originates from an older woman with COVID-19, enrolled during active disease. Sequencing used peripheral blood. The rearrangement uses TRBV24-1 and TRBJ2-7; maybe TRBD2 (6 bases). The CDR3 DNA reads as TGTGCCACCAGTGACCGCGGGACGACCTACGAGCAGTACTTC. Its protein product is CATSDRGTTYEQYF.